Presented here are 22 T cell receptor beta chains from one specimen sequenced in a study of blood T cell repertoires in COVID-19. Produced via immunoSEQ multiplex PCR; TCRdb's table is partial and in-frame only. Here the sample spans roughly 330,000 clones, around 87% being singletons. Material: PBMCs or T cells enriched from blood (not recorded which). These receptors all stem from a woman aged 25 to 45 who had recovered from COVID-19.

V and J are TRBV5-1 and TRBJ2-1; TRBD1 agrees at 7 bases. The CDR3 totals 15 residues. With V trimmed by 3 bases and J by 6 bases, 9 bases remained unmatched. Germline CDR1 is SGHRS and CDR2 is YFSETQ. DNA for the CDR3: TGCGCCAGCAGCTCCCGACAGGGTGGCGGCAATGAGCAGTTCTTC. It encodes CASSSRQGGGNEQFF. Supplemented by reference TRBV5-1 and TRBJ2-1, the full variable domain reads KAGVTQTPRYLIKTRGQQVTLSCSPISGHRSVSWYQQTPGQGLQFLFEYFSETQRNKGNFPGRFSGRQFSNSRSEMNVSTLELGDSALYLCASSSRQGGGNEQFFGPGTRLTVL.

The V and J genes are TRBV2 and TRBJ1-6, with 11 bases that match TRBD1. The CDR3 is 16 amino acids. Germline loops: CDR1 SNHLY, CDR2 FYNNEI. Trimming took 6 bases from V and 5 from J; bases not matched to a gene: 6. CDR3 bases: TGTGCCAGCAGCGGACAGGGGGCCCATAATAATTCACCCCTCCACTTT. Protein: CASSGQGAHNNSPLHF.

The V and J genes are TRBV4-3 and TRBJ2-2; no definite D call. V was pared by 0 bases and J by 6 bases, with 17 bases between. Germline values: CDR1 LGHNA, CDR2 YSLEER. The CDR3 is made up of 17 amino acids. The DNA of the CDR3 is TGCGCCAGCAGCCAAGATCCAGTTTCTGGAGTGCCCGGGGAGCTGTTTTTT. This gives the protein CASSQDPVSGVPGELFF.

The chain has TRBV11-1 and TRBJ2-3; 8 nucleotides agree with TRBD1. Germline V gives CDR1 SGHAT, CDR2 FQDESV (reference sequence). The V segment lost 5 bases and the J segment 4 bases; nucleotides outside the gene matches: 8. The CDR3 has 15 residues. The CDR3 DNA sequence: TGTGCCAGCAGCCCTCAGACAGGGGCGGCAGATACGCAGTATTTT. Protein: CASSPQTGAADTQYF.

The chain couples TRBV4-1 to TRBJ1-1; no firm D call. V gave up 2 bases and J gave up 3 bases, with 10 bases separating them. Germline V lookup: CDR1 MGHRA, CDR2 YSYEKL. The CDR3 length is 14 residues. DNA of the CDR3: TGCGCCAGCAGCCAAATCACGGTCGACACTGAAGCTTTCTTT. Its translation is CASSQITVDTEAFF.

CDR3 in amino acids: CASSQELLLAVGEAFF. The DNA of the CDR3 is TGTGCCAGCAGCCAAGAATTGCTTTTAGCGGTAGGGGAAGCTTTCTTT. The chain combines TRBV4-2 with TRBJ1-1; D gene uncertain. Trimming took off 0 bases at V and 8 bases at J, with 19 bases between the two ends. This CDR3 comprises 16 residues. Germline CDR1 reads LGHNA; CDR2 reads YNFKEQ.

The chain is built from TRBV2 and TRBJ2-2; 10 bases line up with TRBD2. The CDR3 has 15 amino acids. Germline trimming cut 3 bases from V and 6 bases from J; bases unmatched to any gene: 4. Germline CDR1 reads SNHLY; CDR2 reads FYNNEI. CDR3 sequence reads: CASSEGLAFPGELFF. The DNA for the CDR3 is TGTGCCAGCAGTGAGGGACTAGCGTTTCCCGGGGAGCTGTTTTTT.

The rearrangement uses TRBV27 and TRBJ2-7; D is possibly TRBD2 (5 bases). The CDR3 spans 13 residues. V was shortened by 8 bases and J by 6 bases, with 17 bases between the two germline ends. Germline assignment: CDR1 MNHEY and CDR2 SMNVEV (reference sequence). CDR3 sequence reads: CASGLIRESEQYF. In DNA form, the CDR3 reads TGTGCCAGCGGGTTAATTAGGGAGAGCGAGCAGTACTTC.

The chain couples TRBV29-1 to TRBJ2-1; the D gene is possibly TRBD1 (5 bases). Per germline, CDR1 SQVTM and CDR2 ANQGSEA. There are 15 residues in the CDR3. The ends were cut back, 4 bases at V and 0 bases at J, with 13 bases in the middle. CDR3 nucleotide sequence: TGCAGCGTTGTCGTGGACACCCGCTCCTACAATGAGCAGTTCTTC. Residues: CSVVVDTRSYNEQFF.

This rearrangement joins TRBV2 to TRBJ2-1; 14 positions match TRBD2. Trimming removed 10 bases from V and 7 bases from J; junction bases left unmatched: 9. CDR3 length: 15 residues. Germline CDR1 SNHLY, CDR2 FYNNEI. CDR3 amino acids: CATAGRLAGGNEQFF. DNA of the CDR3: TGTGCCACCGCCGGAAGACTAGCGGGGGGGAATGAGCAGTTCTTC. The entire variable domain, with the rest obtained from reference TRBV2 and TRBJ2-1, is as follows: EPEVTQTPSHQVTQMGQEVILRCVPISNHLYFYWYRQILGQKVEFLVSFYNNEISEKSEIFDDQFSVERPDGSNFTLKIRSTKLEDSAMYFCATAGRLAGGNEQFFGPGTRLTVL.

The chain uses TRBV5-1 and TRBJ1-3; D gene ambiguous. This CDR3 has 15 residues. The V end lost 4 bases, the J end lost 0 bases, and 11 bases lay between the germline ends. CDR1 is SGHRS and CDR2 is YFSETQ in the germline V gene. DNA for the CDR3: TGCGCCAGCAGCCCGAACGCGAACTCTGGAAACACCATATATTTT. Its protein product is CASSPNANSGNTIYF.

This rearrangement joins TRBV6-4 to TRBJ2-5, with 10 bases matching TRBD1. V gave up 6 bases and J gave up 5 bases; unmatched junction bases: 12. The germline V gene has CDR1 MRHNA and CDR2 SNTAGT. The CDR3 consists of 16 residues. The CDR3 loop reads CASRLNRDRGGETQYF. In DNA form, the CDR3 reads TGTGCCAGCAGGTTGAACCGGGACAGGGGTGGCGAGACCCAGTACTTC.

Comments on this clone: This CDR3 is also generated by other DNA sequences in the sample. The rearrangement links TRBV24-1 to TRBJ1-1; D unresolved. CDR1 is KGHDR and CDR2 is SFDVKD in the germline V gene. V lost 2 bases and J lost 1, with 10 bases in between. The CDR3 has 15 residues. The CDR3 loop is CATSDSRSGNTEAFF. Written as DNA, the CDR3 is TGTGCCACCAGTGATTCGAGGAGCGGGAACACTGAAGCTTTCTTT.

The chain links TRBV6-1 to TRBJ1-1, with D possibly TRBD1 on 5 matching bases. Germline CDR1 reads MNHNS; CDR2 reads SASEGT. The CDR3 is made up of 13 amino acids. Trimming took 3 bases from V and 7 from J, leaving 12 bases between them. In DNA, the CDR3 is TGTGCCAGCAGTGACCAGCCCGGGGGTGAAGCTTTCTTT. Its translation is CASSDQPGGEAFF.

Here the CDR3 DNA reads TGTGCCAGCCGAAGCCCCTACGAGCAGTACTTC. Translated: CASRSPYEQYF. The V call is TRBV28, the J call TRBJ2-7; D is undetermined. Germline V gene lookup returns CDR1 MDHEN and CDR2 SYDVKM. V was pared by 8 bases and J by 2 bases, with 7 bases between. The CDR3 contains 11 residues.

The chain is built from TRBV4-3 and TRBJ2-6; D is possibly TRBD1 (6 bases). Germline loops: CDR1 LGHNA, CDR2 YSLEER. Trimming took off 0 bases at V and 0 bases at J, with 9 bases between the two ends. CDR3 length: 17 amino acids. CDR3 loop: CASSQEDSGSGANVLTF. The CDR3 region has the DNA TGCGCCAGCAGCCAAGAGGACAGTGGCTCTGGGGCCAACGTCCTGACTTTC.

The gene calls are TRBV24-1 and TRBJ1-2, with 7 bases fitting TRBD1. Germline V gene lookup returns CDR1 KGHDR and CDR2 SFDVKD. V lost 3 bases and J lost 4; bases outside the gene matches: 7. The CDR3 sequence is 15 residues long. The CDR3 DNA sequence: TGTGCCACCAGTGATGAGGGGGCGCGGGGCTATGGCTACACCTTC. As protein: CATSDEGARGYGYTF.

The chain uses TRBV7-9 and TRBJ1-2, with D hard to call. The germline gives CDR1 SEHNR, CDR2 FQNEAQ (reference sequence). V dropped 5 bases and J dropped 10 bases, with 20 bases sitting between them. The CDR3 sequence is 14 residues long. The DNA of the CDR3 is TGTGCCAGCAGCCCCAACCAACCGACAAACCCCTACACCTTC. As protein: CASSPNQPTNPYTF.

This chain joins TRBV12-5 and TRBJ1-1, with 9 bases fitting TRBD1. Germline CDR1 reads LGHNT; CDR2 reads FRNRAP. The J segment lost 7 bases and the V segment lost 7 bases, leaving 13 bases of the junction unmatched. CDR3 length: 15 residues. CDR3: CASVSGGTGNGEAFF. DNA of the CDR3: TGTGCTAGTGTATCGGGAGGGACAGGGAATGGTGAAGCTTTCTTT.

The chain recombines TRBV4-2 with TRBJ1-2; D is unclear. The CDR3 extends over 15 amino acids. Trimming took off 2 bases at V and 0 bases at J, with 10 bases between the two ends. The germline V gene encodes CDR1 LGHNA and CDR2 YNFKEQ. The CDR3 loop is CASSQIPDSNYGYTF. For the CDR3, the DNA is TGTGCCAGCAGCCAAATTCCAGACTCTAACTATGGCTACACCTTC.

V and J are TRBV30 and TRBJ1-2; 12 nucleotides align to TRBD1. Losses at the gene ends were 3 bases for V and 7 bases for J; bases not matched to a gene: 9. Germline V gene lookup returns CDR1 GTSNPN and CDR2 SVGIG (reference sequence). CDR3 length: 15 amino acids. The CDR3 reads CAWRVPGQGAGGYTF. CDR3 DNA sequence: TGTGCCTGGAGGGTCCCGGGACAGGGGGCAGGTGGCTACACCTTC.

The J gene is TRBJ1-1, the V gene TRBV27, with TRBD1 matching over 9 bases. With V trimmed by 8 bases and J by 1 base, 2 bases remained unmatched. CDR1 is MNHEY, CDR2 SMNVEV, per germline (reference sequence). The length of the CDR3 is 13 residues. The CDR3 protein is CASGQGPNTEAFF. The CDR3 DNA follows: TGTGCCAGCGGACAGGGGCCGAACACTGAAGCTTTCTTT.